This T cell receptor (beta chain) was obtained from a study of OX40 agonist ivuxolimab in advanced cancers. Whole-study context: Enrollees could have had prior anti-PD-1, anti-PD-L1 or anti-CTLA-4 therapy, which 30% to 50% had received. Study-level results: Determination of antigen specificity was not performed for the expanded peripheral T cells. In CD8+ T cells, expanded clones were on average more numerous than in CD4+.

Repertoires were generated with immunoSEQ multiplex PCR, while TCRdb's copy carries only in-frame clones and drops some. The sample shows 55,000 to 90,000 clones, 70% to 90% of them seen only once. This CDR3 comprises 17 residues. Germline V gene sequence: CDR1 SEHNR, CDR2 FQNEAQ (reference sequence). V lost 4 bases, J lost 0 bases, and 10 bases stayed unmatched. Exclusion of a patient followed from autoimmune disease history or systemic immunosuppression. In the case of this clone: The antigen remains undetermined.

This specimen consisted of CD4+ or CD8+ T cells sorted from blood, obtained in a trial of the OX40 agonist ivuxolimab. The J gene is TRBJ2-3, the V gene TRBV7-9; TRBD1 agrees at 7 bases. The sequence was obtained from an adult with an advanced solid tumor such as melanoma, head and neck, liver or kidney cancer. CDR3 loop: CASSSRPGQISTDTQYF. DNA for the CDR3: TGTGCCAGCAGCTCCCGACCGGGACAGATAAGCACAGATACGCAGTATTTT.